These T cell receptor beta chains were read from a single sample in a study of OX40 agonist ivuxolimab in advanced cancers. Libraries were prepared by immunoSEQ multiplex PCR; TCRdb keeps only in-frame clonotypes and omits some of them. The sample lists 83,000 or so clones; around 85% were seen once. The sample was CD4+ or CD8+ T cells sorted from blood, taken in a trial of the OX40 agonist ivuxolimab. These receptors originate from an adult with an advanced solid tumor such as melanoma, head and neck, liver or kidney cancer. CDR3s leave out the opening cysteine and the closing phenylalanine or tryptophan. Each record gives: V gene, J gene, clone size, CDR3 protein. Clone size is not always given. Where it is, it says once, few, many or a class for expanded clones.

v_gene: TRBV2; j_gene: TRBJ2-3; abundance: .; CDR3aa: ASSERAAASTDTQY
v_gene: TRBV7-8; j_gene: TRBJ2-3; abundance: few; CDR3aa: ASSPYRLAGGQTQPTDTQY
v_gene: TRBV6-6; j_gene: TRBJ2-7; abundance: .; CDR3aa: ASSPTGYEQY
v_gene: TRBV30; j_gene: TRBJ1-5; abundance: .; CDR3aa: AWSRGEDQPQH
v_gene: TRBV7-9; j_gene: TRBJ1-1; abundance: once; CDR3aa: ASSVGGMGQVAF
v_gene: TRBV7-9; j_gene: TRBJ2-3; abundance: .; CDR3aa: ASSLRTTTDTQY
v_gene: TRBV25-1; j_gene: TRBJ1-4; abundance: .; CDR3aa: ASSGGQAWEKLF
v_gene: TRBV10-3; j_gene: TRBJ2-3; abundance: few; CDR3aa: AISEASGTDTQY
v_gene: TRBV7-6; j_gene: TRBJ2-2; abundance: .; CDR3aa: ASSQTGLAGGGELF
v_gene: TRBV19; j_gene: TRBJ2-2; abundance: .; CDR3aa: ASSVLGTPGGTGELF
v_gene: TRBV30; j_gene: TRBJ1-2; abundance: .; CDR3aa: AWRGVTYGYT